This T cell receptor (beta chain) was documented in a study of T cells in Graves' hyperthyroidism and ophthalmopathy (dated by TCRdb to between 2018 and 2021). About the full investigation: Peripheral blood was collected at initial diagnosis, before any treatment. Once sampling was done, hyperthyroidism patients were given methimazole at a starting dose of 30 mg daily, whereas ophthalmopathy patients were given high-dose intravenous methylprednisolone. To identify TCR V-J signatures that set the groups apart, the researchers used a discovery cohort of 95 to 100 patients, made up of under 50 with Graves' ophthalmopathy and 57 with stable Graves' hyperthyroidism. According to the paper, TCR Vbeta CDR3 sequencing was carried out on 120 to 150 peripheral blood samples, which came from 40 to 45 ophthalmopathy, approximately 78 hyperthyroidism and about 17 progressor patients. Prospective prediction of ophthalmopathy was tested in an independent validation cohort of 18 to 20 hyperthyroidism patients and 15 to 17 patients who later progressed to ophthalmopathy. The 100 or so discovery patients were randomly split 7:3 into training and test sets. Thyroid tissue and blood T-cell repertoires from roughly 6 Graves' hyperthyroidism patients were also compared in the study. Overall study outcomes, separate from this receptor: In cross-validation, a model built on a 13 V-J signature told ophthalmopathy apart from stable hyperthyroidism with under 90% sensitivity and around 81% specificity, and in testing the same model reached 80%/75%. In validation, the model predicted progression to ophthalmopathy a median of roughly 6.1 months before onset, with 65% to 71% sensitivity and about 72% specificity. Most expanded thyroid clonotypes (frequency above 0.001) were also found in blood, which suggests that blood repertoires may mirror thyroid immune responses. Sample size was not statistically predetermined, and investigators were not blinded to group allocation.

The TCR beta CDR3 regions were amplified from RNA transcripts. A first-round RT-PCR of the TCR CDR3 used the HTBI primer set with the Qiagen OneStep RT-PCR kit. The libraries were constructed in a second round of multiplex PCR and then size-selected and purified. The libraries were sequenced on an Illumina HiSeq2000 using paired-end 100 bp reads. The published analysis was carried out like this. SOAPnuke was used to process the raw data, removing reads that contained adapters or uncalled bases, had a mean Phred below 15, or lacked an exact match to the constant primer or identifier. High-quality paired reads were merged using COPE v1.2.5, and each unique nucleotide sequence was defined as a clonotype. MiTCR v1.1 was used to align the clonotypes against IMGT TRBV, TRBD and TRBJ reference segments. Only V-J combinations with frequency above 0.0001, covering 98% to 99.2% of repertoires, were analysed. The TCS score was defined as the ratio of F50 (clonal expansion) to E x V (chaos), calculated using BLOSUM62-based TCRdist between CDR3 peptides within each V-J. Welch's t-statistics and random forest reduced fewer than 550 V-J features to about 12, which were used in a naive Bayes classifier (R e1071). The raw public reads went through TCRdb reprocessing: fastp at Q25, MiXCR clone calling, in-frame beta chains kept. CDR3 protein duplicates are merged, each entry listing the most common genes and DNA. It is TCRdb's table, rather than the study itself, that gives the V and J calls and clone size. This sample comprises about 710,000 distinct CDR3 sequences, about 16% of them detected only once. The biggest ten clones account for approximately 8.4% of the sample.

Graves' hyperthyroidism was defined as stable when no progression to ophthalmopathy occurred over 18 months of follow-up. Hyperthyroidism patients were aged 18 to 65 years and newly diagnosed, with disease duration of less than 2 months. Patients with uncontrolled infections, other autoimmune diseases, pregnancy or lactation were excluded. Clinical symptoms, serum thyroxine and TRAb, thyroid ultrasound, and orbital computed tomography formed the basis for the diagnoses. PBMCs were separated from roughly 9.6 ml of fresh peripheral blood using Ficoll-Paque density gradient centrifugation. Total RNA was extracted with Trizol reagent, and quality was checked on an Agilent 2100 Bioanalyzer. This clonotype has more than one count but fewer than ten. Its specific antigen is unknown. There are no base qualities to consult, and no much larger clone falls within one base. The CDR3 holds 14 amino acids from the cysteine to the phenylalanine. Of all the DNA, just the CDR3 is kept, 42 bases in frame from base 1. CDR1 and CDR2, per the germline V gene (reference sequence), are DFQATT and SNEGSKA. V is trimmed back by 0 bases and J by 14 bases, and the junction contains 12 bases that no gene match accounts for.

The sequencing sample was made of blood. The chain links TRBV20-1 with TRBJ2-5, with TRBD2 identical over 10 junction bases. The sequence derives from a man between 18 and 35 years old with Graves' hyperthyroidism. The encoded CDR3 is CSARDHFGTSDTYF. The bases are TGCAGTGCTAGAGATCATTTCGGGACTAGCGACACCTACTTC.